Below are 27 T cell receptor beta chains sequenced from a single sample in a study of T-cell memory formation after mild COVID-19. TCRdb analysed the 5' RACE reads with MiXCR anew, one entry per CDR3 protein. The profile shows about 130,000 distinct CDR3 sequences, about a sixth of them singletons. The sample consisted of PBMCs or a T cell subset sorted from them (not recorded which). These receptors came from a man in his late teens or twenties who had mild COVID-19 (a few samples of this study predate the infection). Cell type and time point are not known.

This clonotype was found a few times. The genes are TRBV20-1 and TRBJ1-2; D remains unclear. This CDR3 spans 10 amino acids. CDR1 and CDR2 from the germline V gene are DFQATT and SNEGSKA (reference sequence). V shed 5 bases and J shed 7 bases, with 8 bases lying between them. CDR3 region: CSAHRSGYTF. The CDR3 bases are TGCAGTGCTCACCGTTCTGGCTACACCTTC.

This clonotype was seen a few times. The chain has TRBV4-1 and TRBJ2-2; D gene unclear. The CDR3 length is 13 residues. Germline CDR1 is MGHRA and CDR2 is YSYEKL. V was trimmed by 2 bases and J by 5 bases, leaving 6 bases between them. The CDR3 loop is CASSQMVTGELFF. The CDR3 coding sequence is TGCGCCAGCAGCCAAATGGTAACCGGGGAGCTGTTTTTT.

The V call is TRBV7-2, the J call TRBJ2-7; D uncertain. The V end lost 5 bases, the J end lost 3 bases, and 14 bases lay between the germline ends. CDR3 length: 14 amino acids. CDR1 and CDR2 (germline): SGHTA, FQGNSA. The CDR3 loop reads CASSLPTGVYEQYF. The CDR3 bases are TGTGCCAGCAGCCTACCGACTGGCGTCTACGAGCAGTACTTC.

The chain has TRBV24-1 and TRBJ2-1; D ambiguous. CDR3 length equals 11 residues. Trimming pared 9 bases from V and 7 bases from J, leaving 9 bases between. The V gene's germline CDR1 is KGHDR and CDR2 SFDVKD. CDR3 in amino acids: CATPPLNEQFF. The CDR3 DNA is TGTGCCACCCCACCCTTGAATGAGCAGTTCTTC.

The V gene is TRBV7-9, the J gene TRBJ1-6, with 7 bases matching TRBD1. V shed 4 bases, J shed 7 bases, and the junction held 7 bases outside the gene matches. The CDR3 is 15 amino acids. CDR1 is SEHNR and CDR2 is FQNEAQ in the germline V gene (reference sequence). As DNA, the CDR3 is TGTGCCAGCAGCTCCTCCTCGGGACAGAATTCACCCCTCCACTTT. Its translation: CASSSSSGQNSPLHF.

This clonotype appeared a few times. The chain carries TRBV6-1 and TRBJ2-2; perhaps TRBD1 as D (6 bases). This CDR3 region has 17 residues. Germline V gene sequence: CDR1 MNHNS, CDR2 SASEGT. V gave up 1 base and J gave up 3 bases, with 15 bases separating them. The CDR3 region is CASSEVLASGDTGELFF. CDR3 DNA sequence: TGTGCCAGCAGTGAAGTTTTAGCGTCAGGGGACACCGGGGAGCTGTTTTTT.

The V gene is TRBV10-2, the J gene TRBJ2-7, with D perhaps being TRBD1 or TRBD2 (5 bases each). Trimming cost V 8 bases and J 2 bases, with 19 bases left between them. From germline, CDR1 is WSHSY and CDR2 SAAADI. This CDR3 comprises 15 residues. CDR3 nucleotides: TGCGCCAGCCAACGGTTCCGGGACGCACCCTACGAGCAGTACTTC. Encoded protein: CASQRFRDAPYEQYF.

The chain has TRBV7-9 and TRBJ1-3; perhaps TRBD1 as D (6 bases). This CDR3 region has 13 residues. Germline loops: CDR1 SEHNR, CDR2 FQNEAQ (reference sequence). V dropped 3 bases and J dropped 7 bases, with 10 bases sitting between them. CDR3 nucleotide sequence: TGTGCCAGCAGCTTTGGGCAGGGGAACACCATATATTTT. Its translation is CASSFGQGNTIYF.

This clonotype was seen at least ten times. The chain uses TRBV20-1 and TRBJ2-5; D uncertain. With 7 bases removed from V and 2 bases from J, the gap between germline ends came to 11 bases. Germline CDR1 DFQATT, CDR2 SNEGSKA (reference sequence). This CDR3 comprises 12 residues. In nucleotides, the CDR3 is TGCAGTGGGCCGGACGGGCAAGAGACCCAGTACTTC. Amino acid sequence: CSGPDGQETQYF.

The genes are TRBV5-1 and TRBJ2-1; D gene ambiguous. The germline CDR1 and CDR2 sequences are SGHRS and YFSETQ. V dropped 0 bases and J dropped 0 bases, with 13 bases sitting between them. The CDR3 consists of 17 residues. CDR3 in DNA: TGCGCCAGCAGCTTGGCTTCCGATGCGAGCTCCTACAATGAGCAGTTCTTC. Amino acid sequence: CASSLASDASSYNEQFF.

The sample holds many counts of this clonotype. The V and J genes are TRBV5-1 and TRBJ2-3; D is perhaps TRBD1 (6 bases). The V end lost 1 base, the J end lost 3 bases, and 15 bases lay between the germline ends. The CDR3 consists of 16 residues. From germline, CDR1 is SGHRS and CDR2 YFSETQ. CDR3 sequence (DNA): TGCGCCAGCAGCTTGATGTCAGGGGATCAGACAGATACGCAGTATTTT. It yields the protein CASSLMSGDQTDTQYF.

The V gene is TRBV12-3 or TRBV12-4, the J gene TRBJ2-1; 12 bases agree with TRBD2. With V trimmed by 5 bases and J by 4 bases, 6 bases remained unmatched. The CDR3 contains 16 residues. The CDR3 coding sequence is TGTGCCAGCAGTCCAGAGACTAGCGGGGGATACAATGAGCAGTTCTTC. This encodes CASSPETSGGYNEQFF.

The rearrangement uses TRBV20-1 and TRBJ1-2; 7 bases match TRBD1. This CDR3 is built from 13 residues. J lost 3 bases, V lost 5 bases, and 6 bases had no gene match. The germline CDR1 and CDR2 sequences are DFQATT and SNEGSKA (reference sequence). DNA for the CDR3: TGCAGTGCTCCGACAGGGAGCCACTATGGCTACACCTTC. Translated: CSAPTGSHYGYTF.

The genes are TRBV7-2 and TRBJ2-5; TRBD2 aligns across 15 bases. The trim removed 5 bases at V and 6 bases at J, leaving 4 bases unmatched. From germline, CDR1 is SGHTA and CDR2 FQGNSA. The CDR3 consists of 15 residues. In DNA, the CDR3 is TGTGCCAGCAGCCCCGGACTAGCGGGGGGGAAGACCCAGTACTTC. It is translated as CASSPGLAGGKTQYF.

Many counts were recorded for this clonotype. This chain links TRBV7-2 with TRBJ1-1; D is unclear. This CDR3 is built from 15 residues. Trimming shortened V by 4 bases and J by 4 bases, and 16 bases separated the two germline ends. Germline CDR1 SGHTA, CDR2 FQGNSA. The CDR3 loop reads CASSSDWEGTTEAFF. In DNA form, the CDR3 reads TGTGCCAGCAGCTCGGATTGGGAGGGTACCACTGAAGCTTTCTTT.

This clonotype was seen only a few times. The chain combines TRBV24-1 with TRBJ1-1; TRBD1 aligns across 7 bases. The CDR3 spans 13 residues. J was trimmed by 4 bases and V by 4 bases; bases with no gene match: 2. Germline V gives CDR1 KGHDR, CDR2 SFDVKD. Written as DNA, the CDR3 is TGTGCCACCAGTGACGGGGACAGCACTGAAGCTTTCTTT. This translates into CATSDGDSTEAFF.

This clonotype was found a few times. The J gene is TRBJ2-1, the V gene TRBV15, with unresolved D. CDR1 is LNHNV and CDR2 is YYDKDF in the germline V gene (reference sequence). V lost 4 bases and J 7 bases, leaving 14 bases between the germline ends. The CDR3 loop spans 14 amino acids. CDR3 sequence reads: CATSTPTPKNEQFF. The CDR3 DNA sequence: TGTGCCACCAGCACCCCGACCCCGAAAAATGAGCAGTTCTTC. The full variable domain, completed using reference TRBV15 and TRBJ2-1, is DAMVIQNPRYQVTQFGKPVTLSCSQTLNHNVMYWYQQKSSQAPKLLFHYYDKDFNNEADTPDNFQSRRPNTSFCFLDIRSPGLGDTAMYLCATSTPTPKNEQFFGPGTRLTVL.

The CDR3 region has the DNA TGTGCCAGCAGTACTAGCGGGGGGGCAGATACGCAGTATTTT. It specifies CASSTSGGADTQYF. This rearrangement joins TRBV6-1 to TRBJ2-3, with TRBD2 matching 13 bases. Germline loops: CDR1 MNHNS, CDR2 SASEGT. The CDR3 has 14 amino acids. The ends lost 5 bases at V and 4 bases at J; junction bases unmatched: 0.

The chain couples TRBV7-3 to TRBJ1-5, with 7 bases matching TRBD1. This CDR3 comprises 14 residues. V dropped 5 bases and J dropped 5; count of bases not matched to a gene: 6. CDR1 is SGHTA, CDR2 FQGTGA, per germline. The CDR3 DNA reads TGTGCCAGCAGCCAGACAGGGAGCGATCAGCCCCAGCATTTT. This translates into CASSQTGSDQPQHF.

V usage is TRBV9 and J usage is TRBJ1-4, with D unclear. The V and J ends lost 2 bases and 4 bases respectively, with 9 bases between them. Germline V CDR1 and CDR2: SGDLS, YYNGEE. The CDR3 totals 14 residues. The CDR3 region is CASSVESFNEKLFF. Here the CDR3 DNA reads TGTGCCAGCAGCGTTGAGAGCTTTAATGAAAAACTGTTTTTT.

There are many counts of this clonotype. The chain employs TRBV5-1 and TRBJ2-5; D gene ambiguous. The CDR3 runs to 13 residues. Germline CDR1 and CDR2: SGHRS and YFSETQ. V dropped 4 bases and J dropped 4 bases, with 11 bases sitting between them. The CDR3 region has the DNA TGCGCCAGCAGCCTAGTGGGTGGAGAGACCCAGTACTTC. Amino acids: CASSLVGGETQYF.

The genes are TRBV29-1 and TRBJ2-5; 7 nucleotides agree with TRBD1. Germline V gene sequence: CDR1 SQVTM, CDR2 ANQGSEA. The length of the CDR3 is 15 residues. The V segment lost 6 bases and the J segment 2 bases; nucleotides outside the gene matches: 12. DNA for the CDR3: TGCAGCGTCGGGACAGCCGCATACTCTCAAGAGACCCAGTACTTC. This codes for CSVGTAAYSQETQYF.

This clonotype has more than one count but fewer than ten. The chain combines TRBV6-1 with TRBJ1-1; no firm D call. CDR3 size: 14 residues. The germline V gene encodes CDR1 MNHNS and CDR2 SASEGT. V was trimmed by 2 bases and J by 3 bases, leaving 10 bases between them. As DNA, the CDR3 is TGTGCCAGCAGTGAATTCTCTGGGGACACTGAAGCTTTCTTT. It specifies CASSEFSGDTEAFF.

The V and J genes are TRBV5-1 and TRBJ2-4; tentatively, D is TRBD2 (6 bases). Per the germline V gene, CDR1 is SGHRS and CDR2 is YFSETQ. V was cut by 2 bases and J by 0 bases, with 12 bases left in between. The CDR3 spans 16 residues. CDR3 in amino acids: CASSFLEGQAKNIQYF. In nucleotides, the CDR3 is TGCGCCAGCAGCTTCTTGGAGGGCCAAGCCAAAAACATTCAGTACTTC. Looking up the rest from reference TRBV5-1 and TRBJ2-4 gives the full variable domain: KAGVTQTPRYLIKTRGQQVTLSCSPISGHRSVSWYQQTPGQGLQFLFEYFSETQRNKGNFPGRFSGRQFSNSRSEMNVSTLELGDSALYLCASSFLEGQAKNIQYFGAGTRLSVL.

In this sample, this clonotype turned up a few times. The rearrangement uses TRBV20-1 and TRBJ2-7; D call uncertain. The length of the CDR3 is 13 residues. Trimming removed 0 bases at V and 6 bases at J, with 12 bases between. CDR1 and CDR2 from the germline V gene are DFQATT and SNEGSKA (reference sequence). The CDR3 coding sequence is TGCAGTGCTAGAGATCGGATAGATGGCGAGCAGTACGTC. Protein product: CSARDRIDGEQYV.

This clonotype showed up many times. V is TRBV7-3 and J is TRBJ2-3, with D possibly TRBD1 on 6 matching bases. Germline V gene sequence: CDR1 SGHTA, CDR2 FQGTGA. Trimming stripped 4 bases from V and 0 bases from J, with 8 bases between. This CDR3 region has 14 residues. CDR3 amino acids: CASSSGASTDTQYF. CDR3 nucleotide sequence: TGTGCCAGCAGCTCAGGGGCTAGCACAGATACGCAGTATTTT.

This chain links TRBV11-2 with TRBJ2-1; D is perhaps TRBD2 (6 bases). Germline-derived CDR1 and CDR2 are SGHAT and FQNNGV. V lost 1 base and J lost 4, with 11 bases in between. This CDR3 contains 15 residues. As DNA, the CDR3 is TGTGCCAGCAGCTTAGGGGCGGGGAGATACAATGAGCAGTTCTTC. It translates to CASSLGAGRYNEQFF.